This TCR beta chain was sequenced in a study of T-cell reconstitution after alpha-beta-depleted transplantation in children. Overall study results and limits: Expanded graft clones, several hundred of them, were reportedly the source of alpha-beta T cells about two months after transplant.

A few counts support this clonotype. What it binds is not known. V shed 4 bases and J shed 3 bases, with 12 bases lying between them. CDR1 is MRHNA, CDR2 SNTAGT, per germline. CDR3 length: 14 residues. The library targeted TCRbeta and was prepared with unique molecular identifiers. From the PCR reads, TCRdb called clonotypes with MiXCR, one entry per CDR3 protein. Seen here are 250,000 to 400,000 distinct CDR3 sequences, over 20% observed once, and the top ten hold approximately 10%. The specimen comprised PBMCs, mostly from graft donor cells, sampled 180 days after TCRalphabeta/CD19-depleted stem cell transplant. The gene calls are TRBV6-4 and TRBJ2-5; maybe TRBD2 (6 bases). The sequence was obtained from a male patient aged 10 to 17 who had a stem cell transplant for acute lymphoblastic leukemia, so the T cells may come from the graft donor. The CDR3 here is CASSVELAEETQYF. DNA of the CDR3: TGTGCCAGCAGTGTTGAACTAGCTGAAGAGACCCAGTACTTC.